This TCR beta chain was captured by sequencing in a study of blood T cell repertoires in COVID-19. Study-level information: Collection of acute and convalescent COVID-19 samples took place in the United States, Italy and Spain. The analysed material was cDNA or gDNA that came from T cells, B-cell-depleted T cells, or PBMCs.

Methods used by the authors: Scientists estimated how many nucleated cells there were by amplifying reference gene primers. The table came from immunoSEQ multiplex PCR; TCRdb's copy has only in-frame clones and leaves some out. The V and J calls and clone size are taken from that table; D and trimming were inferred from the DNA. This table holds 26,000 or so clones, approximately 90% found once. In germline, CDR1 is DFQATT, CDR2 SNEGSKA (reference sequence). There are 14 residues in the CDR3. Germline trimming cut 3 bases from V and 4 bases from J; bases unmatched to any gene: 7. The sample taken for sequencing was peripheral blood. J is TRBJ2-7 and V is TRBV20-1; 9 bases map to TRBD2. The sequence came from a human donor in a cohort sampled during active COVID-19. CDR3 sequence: CSASGAGGSYEQYV. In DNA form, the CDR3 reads TGCAGTGCTAGTGGAGCGGGGGGAAGTTACGAGCAGTACGTC.